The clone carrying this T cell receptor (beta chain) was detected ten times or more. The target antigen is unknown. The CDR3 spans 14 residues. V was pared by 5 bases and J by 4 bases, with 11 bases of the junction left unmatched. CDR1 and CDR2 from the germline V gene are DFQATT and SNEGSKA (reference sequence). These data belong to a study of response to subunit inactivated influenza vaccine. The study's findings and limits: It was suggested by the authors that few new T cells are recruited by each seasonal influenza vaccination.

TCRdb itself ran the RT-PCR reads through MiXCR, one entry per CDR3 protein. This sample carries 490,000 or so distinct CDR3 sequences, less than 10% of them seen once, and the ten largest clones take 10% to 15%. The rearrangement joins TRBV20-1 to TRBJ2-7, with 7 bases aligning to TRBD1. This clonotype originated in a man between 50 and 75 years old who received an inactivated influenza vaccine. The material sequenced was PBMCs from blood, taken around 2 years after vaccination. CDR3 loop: CSAHIQGIRYEQYF. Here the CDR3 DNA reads TGCAGTGCTCATATACAGGGGATCCGGTACGAGCAGTACTTC.